The TCR beta chain under discussion was sequenced for a study of cytomegalovirus exposure and HLA in healthy donors. General observations from the study: Many donors carried some public TCRs, although rarity characterized most TCR sequences.

Though probably carrying unrecorded immune exposures, donors were nominally healthy at sampling. The PCR was carried out with 60 Vbeta primers and 13 Jbeta primers. The repertoire was sequenced with immunoSEQ multiplex PCR; TCRdb's copy has only in-frame clones and lacks some. The sample totals 55,000 to 75,000 clones. For this clone: Its target is not known.

The germline gives CDR1 SQVTM, CDR2 ANQGSEA. The ends lost 8 bases at V and 3 bases at J; junction bases unmatched: 13. This CDR3 region has 15 residues. Sequencing was done on a sample of PBMCs. J is TRBJ2-5 and V is TRBV29-1; 9 bases fit TRBD1. This receptor was identified in a male donor in good health and CMV-seronegative. CDR3 sequence reads: CSLLLDRGKEETQYF. The CDR3 nucleotides read TGCAGCCTCCTCCTCGACAGGGGGAAAGAAGAGACCCAGTACTTC.